This is a list of T cell receptor beta chains from one sample in a study of T-cell reconstitution after alpha-beta-depleted transplantation in children. TCRdb fed the PCR reads into MiXCR, producing one record per CDR3 protein. The sample has some 530,000 distinct CDR3 sequences, around 12% seen once. Sequencing was performed on PBMCs from the stem cell graft donor, taken from the stem cell graft. The receptors originated from a human donor who donated a stem cell graft to a child with combined immunodeficiency. Both conserved end residues are part of each CDR3. The D gene is left open where the match is weak. Only some rows state a clone size, as once, few, many or a class for expanded clones.

D gene	J gene	clone size	V gene	CDR3 protein	CDR3 DNA
.	TRBJ2-2	many	TRBV20-1	CSARVPDTTGELFF	TGCAGTGCTAGAGTACCAGACACCACCGGGGAGCTGTTTTTT
.	TRBJ1-2	many	TRBV7-2	CASSLPGRGRGGYTF	TGTGCCAGCAGCTTACCCGGACGGGGGCGGGGTGGCTACACCTTC
.	TRBJ1-5	few	TRBV5-1	CASSPRAGSNQPQHF	TGCGCCAGCAGCCCTCGTGCCGGTAGCAATCAGCCCCAGCATTTT
TRBD2	TRBJ2-3	.	TRBV11-1	CASSLYLSTGTSGADTQYF	TGTGCCAGCAGCTTATACCTTTCGACCGGGACTAGCGGCGCAGATACGCAGTATTTT
.	TRBJ1-1	.	TRBV6-5	CASSYSEGSTEAFF	TGTGCCAGCAGTTACTCGGAGGGGAGCACTGAAGCTTTCTTT
.	TRBJ1-1	few	TRBV6-5	CASSYNPPGRVTEAFF	TGTGCCAGCAGTTACAATCCCCCAGGGCGGGTGACTGAAGCTTTCTTT
.	TRBJ2-3	many	TRBV29-1	CSVEGQSTDTQYF	TGCAGCGTTGAAGGACAGAGCACAGATACGCAGTATTTT
.	TRBJ2-6	many	TRBV4-3	CASSQDHLASGANVLTF	TGCGCCAGCAGCCAAGATCATCTGGCCTCTGGGGCCAACGTCCTGACTTTC
.	TRBJ2-1	few	TRBV10-3	CAISELPHNEQFF	TGTGCCATCAGTGAGCTACCTCACAATGAGCAGTTCTTC
TRBD2	TRBJ2-5	.	TRBV4-3	CASSRGLVGETQYF	TGCGCCAGCAGCCGCGGACTAGTCGGGGAGACCCAGTACTTC
.	TRBJ1-5	many	TRBV29-1	CSVGGASQPQHF	TGCAGCGTAGGGGGGGCGAGTCAGCCCCAGCATTTT
TRBD2	TRBJ2-1	few	TRBV10-3	CAMGAWASGYNEQFF	TGTGCCATGGGTGCCTGGGCTAGCGGCTACAATGAGCAGTTCTTC
TRBD1	TRBJ1-4	many	TRBV5-6	CASRQGADEKLFF	TGTGCCAGCAGACAGGGGGCTGATGAAAAACTGTTTTTT
TRBD2	TRBJ2-1	.	TRBV11-1	CASRSSTSVNNEQFF	TGTGCCAGCAGGTCTTCGACTAGCGTTAACAATGAGCAGTTCTTC
.	TRBJ2-7	many	TRBV5-6	CASSFVGVRGNEQYF	TGTGCCAGCAGCTTCGTCGGGGTAAGGGGGAACGAGCAGTACTTC
TRBD2	TRBJ2-3	.	TRBV3-1	CASSQDASGADTQYF	TGTGCCAGCAGCCAAGACGCTAGCGGAGCAGATACGCAGTATTTT
TRBD2	TRBJ2-1	many	TRBV29-1	CSVELAGINEQFF	TGCAGCGTTGAACTAGCGGGAATCAATGAGCAGTTCTTC
.	TRBJ2-2	many	TRBV4-3	CASSQGTRTGELFF	TGCGCCAGCAGCCAAGGGACCAGAACCGGGGAGCTGTTTTTT
.	TRBJ2-7	many	TRBV5-6	CASSHGTVYEQYF	TGTGCCAGCAGCCACGGGACCGTCTACGAGCAGTACTTC
TRBD2	TRBJ2-1	.	TRBV14	CASSQDPTSGGEWSSYNEQFF	TGTGCCAGCAGCCAAGATCCCACTAGCGGGGGGGAATGGAGCTCCTACAATGAGCAGTTCTTC
TRBD2	TRBJ2-1	few	TRBV20-1	CSARDVSSGKSYNEQFF	TGCAGTGCTAGAGATGTGTCTAGCGGGAAATCCTACAATGAGCAGTTCTTC
.	TRBJ1-5	.	TRBV6-5	CASSYDSGNQPQHF	TGTGCCAGCAGTTACGATAGCGGCAATCAGCCCCAGCATTTT
.	TRBJ2-4	few	TRBV12-3/TRBV12-4	CASSLGQESNIQYF	TGTGCCAGCAGTTTGGGGCAGGAAAGTAACATTCAGTACTTC
TRBD2	TRBJ2-1	few	TRBV11-2	CASSVTASGRMNEQFF	TGTGCCAGCAGCGTAACAGCTAGCGGGAGAATGAATGAGCAGTTCTTC
.	TRBJ2-1	.	TRBV7-8	CASSLGPRNEQFF	TGTGCCAGCAGCTTAGGACCGAGGAATGAGCAGTTCTTC
.	TRBJ2-5	many	TRBV7-9	CASSQRDIRTETQYF	TGTGCCAGCAGCCAGCGGGACATTCGGACAGAGACCCAGTACTTC
.	TRBJ2-7	many	TRBV5-5	CASSPPFYEQYF	TGTGCCAGCAGCCCCCCATTCTACGAGCAGTACTTC